This T cell receptor beta chain appears in the sequencing data of a study of blood T cell repertoires in COVID-19. This clone was seen a few times. Per the study methods: Nucleated cell number was recorded as an estimate derived from reference gene primer amplification. Clones were read by immunoSEQ multiplex PCR, and TCRdb kept only the in-frame ones, dropping some. The D gene and trimming were derived from the DNA, and the V and J assignments and clone size from that table. The sample consists of 52,000 or so clones, 60% to 85% of them appearing once. Trimming took 7 bases from V and 2 from J, leaving 17 bases between them. The CDR3 length is 15 residues. Germline CDR1 LNHDA, CDR2 SQIVND (reference sequence).

This chain links TRBV19 with TRBJ1-2, with D uncertain. The sequence derives from a human donor in a cohort sampled during active COVID-19. The sample consisted of peripheral blood. CDR3 sequence reads: CASNPRRAGNYGYTF. The CDR3 DNA sequence: TGTGCCAGTAATCCCCGGAGGGCAGGAAACTATGGCTACACCTTC.